The 2 T cell receptor beta chains below were found in one sample sequenced in a study of blood T cells in healthy people across ages. Sample-barcoded 5' priming and a J-beta primer mix drove a second PCR of 7 to 11 cycles. Each CDR3 protein is one row after TCRdb ran MiXCR on the 5' RACE reads. In the table there are more than 800,000 distinct CDR3 sequences, around 30% of which are singletons. Material for sequencing was blood. Source of these receptors: a woman older than 75 in good health.

The rearrangement links TRBV5-5 to TRBJ2-2, with D unresolved. The CDR3 covers 15 residues. Germline loops: CDR1 SGHKS, CDR2 YYEKEE (reference sequence). The V gene lost 0 bases and the J gene lost 4 bases, with 10 bases spanning the gap. CDR3 in DNA: TGTGCCAGCAGCTTGGGGGTACTCCGCACCGGGGAGCTGTTTTTT. This gives the protein CASSLGVLRTGELFF.

In its sample, this clonotype was seen a few times. The chain has TRBV5-1 and TRBJ1-1; D remains ambiguous. The germline V and J ends were trimmed by 10 bases and 8 bases, with 12 bases remaining between them. Germline V gene lookup returns CDR1 SGHRS and CDR2 YFSETQ. CDR3 length equals 10 residues. The CDR3 nucleotides read TGCGCCGGCTATCAACCCGAAGCTTTCTTT. Amino acid sequence: CAGYQPEAFF.